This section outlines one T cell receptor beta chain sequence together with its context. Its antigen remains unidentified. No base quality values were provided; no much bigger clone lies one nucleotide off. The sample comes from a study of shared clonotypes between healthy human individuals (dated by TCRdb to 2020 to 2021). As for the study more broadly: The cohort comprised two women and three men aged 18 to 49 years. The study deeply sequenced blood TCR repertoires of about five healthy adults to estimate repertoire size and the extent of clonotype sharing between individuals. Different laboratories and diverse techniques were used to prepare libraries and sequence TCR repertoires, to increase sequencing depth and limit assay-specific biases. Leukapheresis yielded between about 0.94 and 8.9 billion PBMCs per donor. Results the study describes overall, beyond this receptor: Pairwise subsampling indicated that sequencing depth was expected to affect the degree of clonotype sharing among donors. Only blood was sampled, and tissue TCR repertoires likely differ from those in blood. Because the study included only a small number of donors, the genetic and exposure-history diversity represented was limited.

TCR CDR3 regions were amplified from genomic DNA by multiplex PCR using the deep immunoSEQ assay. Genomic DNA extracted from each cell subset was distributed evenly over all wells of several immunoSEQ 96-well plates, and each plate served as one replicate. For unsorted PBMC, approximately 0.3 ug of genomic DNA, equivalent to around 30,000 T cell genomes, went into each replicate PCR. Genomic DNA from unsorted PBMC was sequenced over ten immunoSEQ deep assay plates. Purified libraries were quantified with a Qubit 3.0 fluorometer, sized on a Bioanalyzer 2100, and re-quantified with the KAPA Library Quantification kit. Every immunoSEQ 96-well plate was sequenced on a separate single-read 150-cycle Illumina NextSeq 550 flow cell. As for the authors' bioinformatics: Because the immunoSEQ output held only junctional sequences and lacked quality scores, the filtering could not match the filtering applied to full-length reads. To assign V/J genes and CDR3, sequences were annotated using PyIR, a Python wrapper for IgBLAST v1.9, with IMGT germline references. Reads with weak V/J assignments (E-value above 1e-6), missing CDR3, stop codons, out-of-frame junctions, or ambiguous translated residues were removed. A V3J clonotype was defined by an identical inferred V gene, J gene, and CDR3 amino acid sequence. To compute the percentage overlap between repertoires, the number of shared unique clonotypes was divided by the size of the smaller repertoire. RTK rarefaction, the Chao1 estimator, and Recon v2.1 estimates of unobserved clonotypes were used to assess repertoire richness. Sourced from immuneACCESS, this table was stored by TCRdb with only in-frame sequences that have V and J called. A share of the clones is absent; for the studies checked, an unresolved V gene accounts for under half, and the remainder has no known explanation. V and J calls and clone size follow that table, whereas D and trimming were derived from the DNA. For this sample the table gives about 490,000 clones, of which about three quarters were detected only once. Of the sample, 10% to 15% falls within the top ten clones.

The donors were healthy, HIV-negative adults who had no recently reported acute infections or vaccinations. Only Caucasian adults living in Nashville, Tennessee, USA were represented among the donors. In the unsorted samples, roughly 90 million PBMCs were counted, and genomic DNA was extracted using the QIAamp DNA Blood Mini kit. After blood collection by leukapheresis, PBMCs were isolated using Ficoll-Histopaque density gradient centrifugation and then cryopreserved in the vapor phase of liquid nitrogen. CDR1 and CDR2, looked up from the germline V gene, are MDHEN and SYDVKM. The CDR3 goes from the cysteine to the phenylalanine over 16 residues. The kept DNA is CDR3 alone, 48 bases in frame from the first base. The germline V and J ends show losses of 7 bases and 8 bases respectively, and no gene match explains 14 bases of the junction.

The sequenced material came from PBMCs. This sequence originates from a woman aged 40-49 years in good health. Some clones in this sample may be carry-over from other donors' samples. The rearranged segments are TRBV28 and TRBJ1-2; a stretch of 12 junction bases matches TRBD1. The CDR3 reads CASNPLPGTGGKGYTF. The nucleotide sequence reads TGTGCCAGCAACCCCCTACCTGGGACAGGGGGCAAGGGCTACACCTTC.